This T cell receptor beta chain came from a study of blood T cell repertoires in COVID-19 (dated by TCRdb to the early 2020s). With regard to the full study: The collaborator samples originated in the United States, Italy and Spain and spanned the acute and convalescent phases of COVID-19. The prospective study material was composed of cDNA or gDNA derived from T cells, B-cell-depleted T cells, or PBMCs. Deeply sampled blood TCRbeta repertoires from subjects exposed to, actively infected with, or recovered from COVID-19 were included in the dataset. The repertoires were released in a freely available public database meant as a resource for research on the immune response to SARS-CoV-2. Samples were obtained from the ongoing ImmuneRACE study (first 160 participants) and from approximately 1,200 subjects provided by 6 global collaborators. A de-identified subject ID, COVID-19 status, age in years and sex were almost always included in the sample metadata. Where available, HLA class I and class II types were obtained from metadata supplied by the sample provider rather than from assay-based typing.

The germline V gene supplies CDR1 KGHDR and CDR2 SFDVKD. A distance of 7 bases separates the germline ends of V and J, which lose 4 bases and 3 bases respectively. Reading from cysteine to phenylalanine, the CDR3 counts 13 amino acids. The entry retains the CDR3 DNA only, 39 bases that are in frame from base 1. TCRbeta CDR3 regions were amplified from genomic DNA by means of the immunoSEQ Assay, a bias-controlled multiplex PCR. Processing in the source paper ran as follows. The number of nucleated cells in each sample was estimated from the amplification of reference gene primers within the assay. To quantify the absolute abundance of each unique TCRbeta CDR3 rearrangement, sequence reads were collapsed and filtered. For each sample, productive Simpson clonality was calculated by taking the square root of Simpson's diversity index across productive rearrangements. The source is immuneACCESS, and TCRdb retained only in-frame sequences with V and J called. Part of the clones is not carried over; for the studies checked, unresolved V genes explain less than half of this, and the remainder is unexplained. That table is the source of V, J and clone size, and D and trimming were worked out from the DNA. The table for this sample lists about 70,000 clones; 80% to 90% of them were counted only once. The ten largest clones add up to 11% of the sample.

Each collaborating institution followed its own protocols to collect whole blood in K2EDTA tubes. For TCRbeta analysis, collaborator samples were shipped as frozen whole blood, as isolated PBMCs, or as DNA extracted from either sample type. General findings and caveats noted by the study authors: Clinical and demographic metadata were provided uncurated, with the amount varying by source and participant.

For this clone: What this receptor recognizes is not known. Nothing much larger sits one base from this clone, and base qualities are not available.

Sequenced sample: peripheral blood. The origin of this receptor is a woman in her late teens or twenties with acute or convalescent COVID-19. The V and J genes are TRBV24-1 and TRBJ2-3, and possibly TRBD1, on 6 matching bases. The nucleotide sequence reads TGTGCCACCAGTGAGGACAGTACAGATACGCAGTATTTT. Translated, this is CATSEDSTDTQYF.